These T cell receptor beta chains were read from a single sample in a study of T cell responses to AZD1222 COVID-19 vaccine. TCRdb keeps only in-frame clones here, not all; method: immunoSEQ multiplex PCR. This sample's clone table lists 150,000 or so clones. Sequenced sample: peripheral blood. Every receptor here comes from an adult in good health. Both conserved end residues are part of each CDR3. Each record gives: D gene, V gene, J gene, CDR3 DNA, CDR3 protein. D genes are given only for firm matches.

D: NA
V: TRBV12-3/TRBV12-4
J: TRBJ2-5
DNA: TGTGCCAGCAGCCCAGGGTTGAGGGAGACCCAGTACTTC
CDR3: CASSPGLRETQYF

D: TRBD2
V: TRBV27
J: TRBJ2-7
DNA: TGTGCCAGCAGTCCCGGGACTAGCGGGGTCGAGAGCTCCTACGAGCAGTACTTC
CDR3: CASSPGTSGVESSYEQYF

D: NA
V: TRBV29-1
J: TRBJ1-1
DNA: TGCAGCGTTGTAGGCGGGATAGGCGCTGAAGCTTTCTTT
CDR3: CSVVGGIGAEAFF

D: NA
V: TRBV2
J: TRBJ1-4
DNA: TGTGCCAGCAGTACAGGGCTCGCAGAAGAAAAACTGTTTTTT
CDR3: CASSTGLAEEKLFF

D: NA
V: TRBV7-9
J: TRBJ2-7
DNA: TGTGCCAGCAGCTTACAGGGGGGACAGAGGGAGCAGTACTTC
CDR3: CASSLQGGQREQYF

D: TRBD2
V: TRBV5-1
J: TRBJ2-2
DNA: TGCGCCAGCAGCTTGAACGTTCGGGGTAGCGGGGGCTCCGGGGAGCTGTTTTTT
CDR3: CASSLNVRGSGGSGELFF

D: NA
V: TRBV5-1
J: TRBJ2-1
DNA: TGCGCCAGCAGCTCGGACAGTTGGGGTGAGCAGTTCTTC
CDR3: CASSSDSWGEQFF

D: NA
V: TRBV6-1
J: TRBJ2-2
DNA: TGTGCCAGCAGTGAGGTACGCGCGAACACCGGGGAGCTGTTTTTT
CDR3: CASSEVRANTGELFF

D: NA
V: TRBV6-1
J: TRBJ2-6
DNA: TGTGCCAGCAGTGAAGTGGTGGACGTCTCTGGGGCCAACGTCCTGACTTTC
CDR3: CASSEVVDVSGANVLTF

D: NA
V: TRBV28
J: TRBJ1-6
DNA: TGTGCCAGCAGCTATCTGGGGGGGAATAATTCACCCCTCCACTTT
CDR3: CASSYLGGNNSPLHF

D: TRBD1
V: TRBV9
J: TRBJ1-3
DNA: TGTGCCAGCAGCGCCCAGGGACAGGGGAACACCATATATTTT
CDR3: CASSAQGQGNTIYF

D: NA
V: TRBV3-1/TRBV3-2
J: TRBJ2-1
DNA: TGTGCCAGCAGCCAAGATCCGGCGGGGGCCGAGTTCTTC
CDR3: CASSQDPAGAEFF

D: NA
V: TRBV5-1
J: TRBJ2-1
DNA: TGCGCCAGCATCCAGGACTCCCCTCCGGATGAGCAGTTCTTC
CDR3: CASIQDSPPDEQFF

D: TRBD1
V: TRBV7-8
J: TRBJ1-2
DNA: TGTGCCAGCAGCTCCCGGGACAGGGCCGGCTACACCTTC
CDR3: CASSSRDRAGYTF

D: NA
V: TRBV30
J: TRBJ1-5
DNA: TGTGCCTGGAGCCCGGACACCAATCAGCCCCAGCATTTT
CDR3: CAWSPDTNQPQHF

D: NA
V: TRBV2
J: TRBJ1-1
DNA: TGTGCCAGCAAGGTGAGCCCGGCGAACACTGAAGCTTTCTTT
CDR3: CASKVSPANTEAFF

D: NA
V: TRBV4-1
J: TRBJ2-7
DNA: TGCGCCAGCAGCCAAGAGATTCGGGGATGGTACGAGCAGTACTTC
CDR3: CASSQEIRGWYEQYF

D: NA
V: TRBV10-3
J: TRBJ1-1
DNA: TGTGCCATCAAAGGGTTAGAGGGGAACACTGAAGCTTTCTTT
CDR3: CAIKGLEGNTEAFF

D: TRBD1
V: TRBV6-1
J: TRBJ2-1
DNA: TGTGCCAGCAGTGAATCCGGGACAGGGATCGGTGAGCAGTTCTTC
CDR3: CASSESGTGIGEQFF